The present entry profiles one T cell receptor beta chain with its context. The V and J ends lost 2 bases and 6 bases respectively, with 10 bases between them. Germline CDR1 is SGHTA and CDR2 is FQGTGA. The CDR3 totals 14 residues. These data are taken from a study of tumor T cells in aggressive B-cell lymphoma. Sequencing used immunoSEQ multiplex PCR; TCRdb keeps in-frame clones, though not all of them. Among more than 10,000 clones listed, around 90% were seen once. The sequenced sample consisted of tumor tissue. The genes are TRBV7-3 and TRBJ2-2; D remains ambiguous. The clonotype originates from an adult with diffuse large B cell lymphoma. The CDR3 nucleotides read TGTGCCAGCAGCTTACTTCCTAGTCCCGGGGAGCTGTTTTTT. This codes for CASSLLPSPGELFF.